This T cell receptor (beta chain) originates from a study of human T cells and chemical hapten exposure. Across the study: Throughout the roughly 24-week study, diphenylcyclopropenone was applied weekly to the patients' scalps.

The germline V gene has CDR1 DFQATT and CDR2 SNEGSKA (reference sequence). The V segment lost 6 bases and the J segment 1 base; nucleotides outside the gene matches: 9. The CDR3 has 16 residues. TCRdb itself ran the RACE reads through MiXCR, one entry per CDR3 protein. The sample lists some 170,000 distinct CDR3 sequences, about 22% seen once, with about 7% in the top ten. Stated time point: patch test 1, 2 weeks after DPC sensitization. The treatment was: therapeutic diphenylcyclopropenone sensitization with weekly scalp DPC. Donors, patients with alopecia ranging from 18 to 70 years old and judged suitable for DPC, provided samples. Whole blood, unfractionated, served as the material for total RNA extraction.

The source is a woman in her forties or fifties with alopecia areata. Some clones in this sample may be carry-over from other donors' samples. The sequencing used whole blood, collected in connection with sensitization to the hapten diphenylcyclopropenone (DPC). This chain joins TRBV20-1 and TRBJ1-6; 7 nucleotides agree with TRBD1. The DNA for the CDR3 is TGCAGTGCCCTCAAGGGGGCGAGTTCCTATAATTCACCCCTCCACTTT. Translated: CSALKGASSYNSPLHF.